The next 7 T cell receptor beta chains were all read from a single sample in a study of control samples from healthy donors and cancer patients. Method: immunoSEQ multiplex PCR; TCRdb's copy keeps in-frame clones and lacks some. The data contain about 52,000 clones, 95% of them singletons. Sequenced sample: blood. These receptors all come from a man in his thirties or forties in good health.

This chain joins TRBV3-1 (or the pseudogene TRBV3-2) and TRBJ2-1; unclear D gene. The germline V gene encodes CDR1 LGHDT and CDR2 YNNKEL (reference sequence). The length of the CDR3 is 13 residues. Trimming stripped 5 bases from V and 6 bases from J, with 11 bases between. Here the CDR3 reads CASSGNSRNEQFF. DNA for the CDR3: TGTGCCAGCAGCGGAAACAGCCGCAATGAGCAGTTCTTC.

This chain connects TRBV9 to TRBJ2-3; D ambiguous. The CDR3 totals 15 residues. Germline CDR1 and CDR2: SGDLS and YYNGEE. Trimming left V 2 bases short and J 1 base short, with 11 bases between. The CDR3 region is CASSVVGRGTDTQYF. CDR3 DNA sequence: TGTGCCAGCAGCGTTGTGGGAAGAGGCACAGATACGCAGTATTTT.

The J gene is TRBJ2-1, the V gene TRBV28; TRBD1 might be the D (6 bases). Germline-derived CDR1 and CDR2 are MDHEN and SYDVKM. Trimming removed 3 bases at V and 8 bases at J, with 8 bases between. The CDR3 runs to 12 residues. CDR3 protein: CASSFPGDEQFF. The CDR3 nucleotides are TGTGCCAGCAGTTTTCCAGGGGATGAGCAGTTCTTC.

The gene calls are TRBV3-1 (or the pseudogene TRBV3-2) and TRBJ2-7, with TRBD2 matching 7 bases. Germline loops: CDR1 LGHDT, CDR2 YNNKEL (reference sequence). The CDR3 is made up of 15 amino acids. The trim removed 5 bases at V and 4 bases at J, leaving 11 bases unmatched. In DNA, the CDR3 is TGTGCCAGCAGCAGAAACCCGGGACTATTATACGAGCAGTACTTC. This sequence encodes CASSRNPGLLYEQYF.

This sequence joins TRBV6-5 and TRBJ1-1; D gene uncertain. The CDR3 has 12 residues. The germline V gene encodes CDR1 MNHEY and CDR2 SVGAGI. The germline V and J ends were trimmed by 4 bases and 5 bases, with 8 bases remaining between them. The CDR3 DNA follows: TGTGCCAGCAGTTCCGGTTTGACTGAAGCTTTCTTT. Translation: CASSSGLTEAFF.

This chain joins TRBV27 and TRBJ2-5, with a tentative D call TRBD2 (5 bases). Germline CDR1 MNHEY, CDR2 SMNVEV (reference sequence). This CDR3 region has 13 residues. V was shortened by 7 bases and J by 5 bases, with 14 bases between the two germline ends. In nucleotides, the CDR3 is TGTGCCAGCACCCCCATTCGGGGTGAGACCCAGTACTTC. This translates into CASTPIRGETQYF.

This clone showed up just once. This chain connects TRBV24-1 to TRBJ1-2, with 8 bases lining up with TRBD1. The CDR3 contains 17 residues. J lost 5 bases, V lost 3 bases, and 13 bases had no gene match. In germline, CDR1 is KGHDR, CDR2 SFDVKD. This CDR3 is CATSDPYAGTGYYGYTF. CDR3 DNA sequence: TGTGCCACCAGTGATCCCTACGCCGGGACAGGATATTATGGCTACACCTTC.